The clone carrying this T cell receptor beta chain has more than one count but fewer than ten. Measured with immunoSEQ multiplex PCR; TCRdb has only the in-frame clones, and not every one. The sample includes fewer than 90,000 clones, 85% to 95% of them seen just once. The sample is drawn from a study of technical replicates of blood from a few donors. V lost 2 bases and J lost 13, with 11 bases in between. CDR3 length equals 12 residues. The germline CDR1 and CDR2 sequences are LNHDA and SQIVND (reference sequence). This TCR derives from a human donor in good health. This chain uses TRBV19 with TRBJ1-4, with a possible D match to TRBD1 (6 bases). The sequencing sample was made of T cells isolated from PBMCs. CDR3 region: CASSIPGVGLFF. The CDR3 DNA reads TGTGCCAGTAGTATACCAGGGGTTGGACTGTTTTTT.